What follows is one T cell receptor (beta chain) and its context. This entry belongs to a study of blood T cell repertoires in COVID-19. Whole-study context: Sites across the United States, Italy and Spain contributed samples from acute and convalescent COVID-19.

The age range of participants was 18 to 89 years, with residence in more than 20 US areas. Source study methods: Amplification with reference gene primers provided the estimates of nucleated cell counts. TCRdb's copy holds only in-frame clones and misses some; the assay was immunoSEQ multiplex PCR. V and J calls and clone size are given by that table; D and trimming were obtained from the DNA. The sample has 260,000 or so clones, more than 70% seen once. V lost 4 bases to trimming and J lost 4 bases, with 11 bases between them. Germline values: CDR1 LNHNV, CDR2 YYDKDF (reference sequence). There are 14 residues in the CDR3.

This receptor was identified in a woman aged 40 to 50 with acute COVID-19. Sequenced sample: PBMCs or T cells enriched from blood (not recorded which). V usage is TRBV15 and J usage is TRBJ2-4; D is perhaps TRBD1 (6 bases). The CDR3 region is CATSTGGQKNIQYF. The CDR3 coding sequence is TGTGCCACCAGCACAGGAGGACAGAAAAACATTCAGTACTTC.